The TCR beta chain described here comes from a study of T cells after yellow fever vaccination. Study-level results: Post-booster repertoires again held most primary-vaccination clones (roughly 95% CD4, 80% to 90% CD8).

TCRdb recomputed calls from the 5' RACE reads with MiXCR, one row per CDR3 protein. The sample has 360,000 or so distinct CDR3 sequences; around a tenth are singletons. Concerning this clonotype: Its antigen remains unknown.

The receptor was derived from a man younger than 35 who received the YFV17D yellow fever vaccine. The sequenced sample was PBMCs, obtained on the day of the first yellow fever vaccination.

The CDR3 sequence is CASSQDKSGGHTDTQYF. The CDR3, as DNA: TGCGCCAGCAGCCAAGATAAGAGCGGGGGCCACACAGATACGCAGTATTTT. This rearrangement joins TRBV4-3 to TRBJ2-3; 8 bases are a match to TRBD2. The CDR3 consists of 17 residues. Germline assignment: CDR1 LGHNA and CDR2 YSLEER. The V gene end was trimmed by 0 bases and the J gene end by 2 bases; junction bases not matched to a gene: 7.